This TCR beta chain was recorded in a study of identifying expanded T cells in peripheral blood. Whole-study findings and limits: Variance in clone template counts between roughly two-week samples significantly increased with total template count across all healthy donors. Differentially abundant clones: around 1.2 between replicates, 16.4 at approximately two weeks, 19 to 20 at four.

V lost 6 bases, J lost 5 bases, and 5 bases stayed unmatched. CDR1 and CDR2 from the germline V gene are KGHSH and LQKENI. The CDR3 extends over 13 amino acids. No infections or other immune events were documented during collection. This clone was detected once. Its cognate antigen is unknown. Within the sample, other DNA sequences also encode this same CDR3. TCRdb keeps only in-frame clones here, not all; method: immunoSEQ multiplex PCR. The top ten clones hold roughly 19% of a sample with about 78,000 clones, roughly 91% of them seen once. This TCR was recovered from a person aged 18 to 70 in good health. This chain uses TRBV18 with TRBJ2-7, with TRBD1 matching 9 bases. The sequenced sample consisted of blood. CDR3 amino acids: CASSPGTGNEQYF. DNA for the CDR3: TGTGCCAGCTCCCCCGGGACAGGGAACGAGCAGTACTTC.